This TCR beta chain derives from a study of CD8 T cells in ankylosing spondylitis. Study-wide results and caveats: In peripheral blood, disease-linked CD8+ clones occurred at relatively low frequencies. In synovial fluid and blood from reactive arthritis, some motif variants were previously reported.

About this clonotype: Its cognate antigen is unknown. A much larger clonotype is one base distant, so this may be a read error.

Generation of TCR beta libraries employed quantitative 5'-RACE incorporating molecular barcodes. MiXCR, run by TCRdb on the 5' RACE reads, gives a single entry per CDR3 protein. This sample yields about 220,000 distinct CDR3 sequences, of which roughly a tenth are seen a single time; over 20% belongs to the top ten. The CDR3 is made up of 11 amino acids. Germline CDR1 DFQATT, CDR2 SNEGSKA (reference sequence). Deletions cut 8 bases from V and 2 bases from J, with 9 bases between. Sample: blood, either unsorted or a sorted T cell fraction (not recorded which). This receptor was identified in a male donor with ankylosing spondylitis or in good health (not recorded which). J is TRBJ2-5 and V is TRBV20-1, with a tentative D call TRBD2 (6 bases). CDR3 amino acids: CSRDWQETQYF. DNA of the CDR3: TGCAGTCGGGACTGGCAAGAGACCCAGTACTTC.